The 29 T cell receptor beta chains given below trace back to one sample, sequenced in a study of blood T cell repertoires in COVID-19. Produced via immunoSEQ multiplex PCR; TCRdb's table is partial and in-frame only. The sample holds 280,000 or so clones, around 86% seen once. The sequencing sample was made of peripheral blood. The receptors were gathered from a woman between 25 and 40 years old who had recovered from COVID-19.

The chain employs TRBV7-9 and TRBJ2-2; D is unresolved. The CDR3 extends over 14 amino acids. Trimming stripped 4 bases from V and 0 bases from J, with 6 bases between. In germline, CDR1 is SEHNR, CDR2 FQNEAQ (reference sequence). The CDR3 DNA is TGTGCCAGCAGCTCTGTAACGAACACCGGGGAGCTGTTTTTT. Amino acids: CASSSVTNTGELFF.

The chain is built from TRBV6-5 and TRBJ2-7; D is ambiguous. The CDR3 contains 15 residues. V was cut by 0 bases and J by 2 bases, with 11 bases left in between. Germline V gene data show CDR1 as MNHEY and CDR2 as SVGAGI. CDR3 amino acids: CASSYSSTITYEQYF. CDR3 coding DNA: TGTGCCAGCAGTTACTCGAGTACGATAACCTACGAGCAGTACTTC.

V is TRBV10-1 and J is TRBJ2-2; D gene ambiguous. The CDR3 loop spans 12 amino acids. Between the trimmed V and J ends, which lost 4 bases and 7 bases, there was a span of 7 bases. The germline CDR1 and CDR2 sequences are WNHNN and SYGVQD (reference sequence). CDR3 sequence reads: CASSATIGELFF. The CDR3 DNA is TGCGCCAGCAGTGCGACAATCGGGGAGCTGTTTTTT.

The V call is TRBV6-6, the J call TRBJ1-2, with a tentative D call TRBD1 (5 bases). Trimming took off 4 bases at V and 4 bases at J, with 13 bases between the two ends. Per the germline V gene, CDR1 is MNHNY and CDR2 is SVGAGI (reference sequence). The CDR3 covers 14 residues. As DNA, the CDR3 is TGTGCCAGCAGTTTGGGTGGGGCCTCCTATGGCTACACCTTC. Amino acids: CASSLGGASYGYTF.

V is TRBV7-2 and J is TRBJ1-2; D may be TRBD1 (5 bases). CDR1 and CDR2 (germline): SGHTA, FQGNSA. Trimming took off 1 base at V and 4 bases at J, with 13 bases between the two ends. The CDR3 is made up of 15 amino acids. The CDR3 DNA sequence: TGTGCCAGCAGCTTAGTGGTCAGGGTAGTCTATGGCTACACCTTC. Its protein product is CASSLVVRVVYGYTF. Full variable domain (remainder filled in from reference TRBV7-2 and TRBJ1-2): GAGVSQSPSNKVTEKGKDVELRCDPISGHTALYWYRQSLGQGLEFLIYFQGNSAPDKSGLPSDRFSAERTGGSVSTLTIQRTQQEDSAVYLCASSLVVRVVYGYTFGSGTRLTVV.

The V gene is TRBV18, the J gene TRBJ2-5; no clear D. Germline CDR1 and CDR2: KGHSH and LQKENI. The V gene lost 2 bases and the J gene lost 2 bases, with 6 bases spanning the gap. The CDR3 consists of 13 residues. The CDR3 coding sequence is TGTGCCAGCTCACCAGAGTATCAAGAGACCCAGTACTTC. Translating it yields CASSPEYQETQYF.

The rearrangement links TRBV6-1 to TRBJ2-5, with D tentatively TRBD2 (6 bases). The CDR3 has 13 residues. Germline CDR1 reads MNHNS; CDR2 reads SASEGT. Trimming removed 1 base at V and 5 bases at J, with 8 bases between. Here the CDR3 reads CASSEGAGETQYF. CDR3 bases: TGTGCCAGCAGTGAAGGGGCGGGGGAGACCCAGTACTTC.

The rearrangement uses TRBV5-8 and TRBJ2-5, with D possibly matching TRBD2 (6 bases). Trimming removed 4 bases from V and 2 bases from J, with 9 bases in between. The CDR3 is made up of 13 amino acids. The germline V gene encodes CDR1 SGHTS and CDR2 YDEGEE. The CDR3 nucleotides are TGTGCCAGCAGCACCCGGGGGCAAGAGACCCAGTACTTC. Protein product: CASSTRGQETQYF.

The chain carries TRBV2 and TRBJ1-1; D not certain. V lost 6 bases and J 8 bases, leaving 10 bases between the germline ends. This CDR3 contains 11 residues. The germline CDR1 and CDR2 sequences are SNHLY and FYNNEI. The CDR3 is CASRTTLEAFF. The DNA of the CDR3 is TGTGCCAGCAGGACAACCTTAGAAGCTTTCTTT.

The chain combines TRBV20-1 with TRBJ1-1, with a tentative D call TRBD1 (5 bases). The CDR3 spans 13 residues. CDR1 is DFQATT and CDR2 is SNEGSKA in the germline V gene (reference sequence). V lost 3 bases and J lost 1, with 9 bases in between. CDR3 amino acids: CSASVDKNTEAFF. The DNA for the CDR3 is TGCAGTGCTAGTGTGGACAAGAACACTGAAGCTTTCTTT.

Points on this clone: Other nucleotide sequences from this sample produce the same CDR3. The J gene is TRBJ1-5, the V gene TRBV27; D is unclear. V lost 3 bases and J 3 bases, leaving 6 bases between the germline ends. This CDR3 region has 13 residues. CDR1 is MNHEY, CDR2 SMNVEV, per germline (reference sequence). The CDR3, as DNA: TGTGCCAGCAGTTTTTCGTCCAATCAGCCCCAGCATTTT. Amino acids: CASSFSSNQPQHF.

The chain carries TRBV11-2 and TRBJ2-5; a weak D match, TRBD1 (5 bases). In germline, CDR1 is SGHAT, CDR2 FQNNGV. The V gene lost 6 bases and the J gene lost 1 base, with 15 bases spanning the gap. This CDR3 is built from 15 residues. Written as DNA, the CDR3 is TGTGCCAGCAGGTCTCAGGGCTGGGTCCAAGAGACCCAGTACTTC. This encodes CASRSQGWVQETQYF.

Concerning this clone itself: Germline and junction disagree at one end, which may indicate a read error. The chain is built from TRBV7-2 and TRBJ1-2; D is unclear. CDR1 is SGHTA, CDR2 FQGNSA, per germline. The CDR3 runs to 11 residues. CDR3 sequence (DNA): TGTGCCAGCAGCTTAATCGGGAGCCGGGACTTC. Its protein product is CASSLIGSRDF.

V and J are TRBV3-1 (or the pseudogene TRBV3-2) and TRBJ2-5, with 9 bases aligning to TRBD1. This CDR3 comprises 15 residues. Germline CDR1 LGHDT, CDR2 YNNKEL (reference sequence). The V gene end was trimmed by 4 bases and the J gene end by 0 bases; junction bases not matched to a gene: 3. CDR3 amino acids: CASSLGTGNQETQYF. CDR3 sequence (DNA): TGTGCCAGCAGCCTCGGGACAGGGAACCAAGAGACCCAGTACTTC.

The J gene is TRBJ2-3, the V gene TRBV11-2; a possible D gene is TRBD2 (5 bases). The CDR3 covers 12 residues. Trimming left V 8 bases short and J 6 bases short, with 12 bases between. Per the germline V gene, CDR1 is SGHAT and CDR2 is FQNNGV. CDR3 residues: CASGPGFDTQYF. The CDR3 coding sequence is TGTGCCAGCGGCCCGGGATTCGATACGCAGTATTTT.

This chain connects TRBV30 to TRBJ2-3, with 11 bases lining up with TRBD2. Germline CDR1 GTSNPN, CDR2 SVGIG (reference sequence). Germline trimming cut 2 bases from V and 2 bases from J; bases unmatched to any gene: 12. This CDR3 is 18 amino acids long. The CDR3 region is CAWSQIAGTSGYTDTQYF. CDR3 in DNA: TGTGCCTGGAGTCAGATTGCCGGGACTAGCGGTTACACAGATACGCAGTATTTT.

The chain has TRBV7-8 and TRBJ1-5, with TRBD1 identical over 7 bases. CDR3 length: 12 residues. The germline CDR1 and CDR2 sequences are SGHVS and FQNEAQ. Trimming cost V 6 bases and J 6 bases; bases outside gene matches: 2. In DNA form, the CDR3 reads TGTGCCAGCAGTCGACAGGGTCAGCCCCAGCATTTT. Translating it yields CASSRQGQPQHF.

V and J are TRBV18 and TRBJ1-2; 7 bases agree with TRBD1. Looked up from germline, CDR1 is KGHSH and CDR2 is LQKENI. The CDR3 runs 14 residues. J gave up 6 bases and V 3 bases, and 7 bases lay outside the gene matches. CDR3 DNA: TGTGCCAGCTCACCTACAGGGGCCCGAGATGGCTACACCTTC. Translating gives CASSPTGARDGYTF.

The chain recombines TRBV5-4 with TRBJ2-1; 15 bases align to TRBD2. Germline V lookup: CDR1 SGHNT, CDR2 YYREEE (reference sequence). The length of the CDR3 is 18 residues. Unmatched junction bases numbered 6, after V lost 4 bases and J lost 1 base. In DNA, the CDR3 is TGTGCCAGCAGCCCCGGGACTAGCGGGAGGCAATCCTACAATGAGCAGTTCTTC. Residues: CASSPGTSGRQSYNEQFF.

The V call is TRBV9, the J call TRBJ1-1; tentative D call: TRBD1 (5 bases). From germline, CDR1 is SGDLS and CDR2 YYNGEE. The CDR3 covers 13 residues. V lost 1 base and J 7 bases, leaving 11 bases between the germline ends. This CDR3 reads CASSVMTDSEAFF. CDR3 nucleotides: TGTGCCAGCAGCGTAATGACAGATAGTGAAGCTTTCTTT.

The rearrangement joins TRBV7-2 to TRBJ2-3; the D is unclear. V was cut by 3 bases and J by 2 bases, with 12 bases left in between. The CDR3 has 15 amino acids. In germline, CDR1 is SGHTA, CDR2 FQGNSA. CDR3 in DNA: TGTGCCAGCAGCTTTCCCAGCGCCGACACAGATACGCAGTATTTT. Protein sequence: CASSFPSADTDTQYF.

J is TRBJ2-1 and V is TRBV4-2; 8 nucleotides line up with TRBD2. Germline V CDR1 and CDR2: LGHNA, YNFKEQ. The CDR3 loop spans 14 amino acids. The junction had 10 bases not matched to a gene; V was cut back by 6 bases and J by 9 bases. Here the CDR3 reads CASRQTSVGIEQFF. The DNA of the CDR3 is TGTGCCAGCAGACAGACTAGCGTGGGGATTGAGCAGTTCTTC.

The chain combines TRBV5-1 with TRBJ1-2, with 7 positions matching TRBD1. This CDR3 has 13 amino acids. J was trimmed by 8 bases and V by 0 bases; bases with no gene match: 4. The germline CDR1 and CDR2 sequences are SGHRS and YFSETQ. This CDR3 is CASSLETGEGYTF. CDR3 DNA sequence: TGCGCCAGCAGCTTGGAAACAGGGGAAGGCTACACCTTC.

The rearrangement uses TRBV27 and TRBJ1-5; 9 nucleotides agree with TRBD1. Germline CDR1 is MNHEY and CDR2 is SMNVEV (reference sequence). V lost 0 bases and J lost 0; bases outside the gene matches: 6. The CDR3 totals 18 residues. The CDR3, as DNA: TGTGCCAGCAGTTTATCCTGGACAGGGGATAATAGCAATCAGCCCCAGCATTTT. Protein sequence: CASSLSWTGDNSNQPQHF.

This sequence joins TRBV4-1 and TRBJ1-5; 7 bases align to TRBD1. V dropped 3 bases and J dropped 6; count of bases not matched to a gene: 2. CDR1 is MGHRA, CDR2 YSYEKL, per germline. The CDR3 consists of 13 residues. The CDR3, as DNA: TGCGCCAGCAGCCACGACAGGGTTCAGCCCCAGCATTTT. Amino acid sequence: CASSHDRVQPQHF.

V gene TRBV7-9 combines with J gene TRBJ1-2; D uncertain. The CDR3 consists of 13 residues. V was cut by 2 bases and J by 8 bases, with 12 bases left in between. The germline V gene has CDR1 SEHNR and CDR2 FQNEAQ (reference sequence). CDR3 in DNA: TGTGCCAGCAGCTTATCTCCCAACCAGGGCTACACCTTC. It codes for CASSLSPNQGYTF.

The V call is TRBV27, the J call TRBJ2-2, with 10 bases matching TRBD2. V shed 5 bases, J shed 5 bases, and the junction held 5 bases outside the gene matches. This CDR3 has 15 amino acids. The germline gives CDR1 MNHEY, CDR2 SMNVEV (reference sequence). CDR3 residues: CASSASGRGTGELFF. In DNA form, the CDR3 reads TGTGCCAGCAGTGCTAGCGGGAGAGGGACCGGGGAGCTGTTTTTT.

The chain combines TRBV4-1 with TRBJ2-5, with TRBD2 matching over 7 bases. The CDR3 is 13 amino acids. V lost 3 bases and J lost 4; bases outside the gene matches: 2. Looked up from germline, CDR1 is MGHRA and CDR2 is YSYEKL. In nucleotides, the CDR3 is TGCGCCAGCAGCCAGGGGGGGGTAGAGACCCAGTACTTC. Protein sequence: CASSQGGVETQYF.

CDR3 in DNA: TGTGCCAGCAGTTACTCGAGAAGGGGGAACGGTGAAGCTTTCTTT. Protein product: CASSYSRRGNGEAFF. V is TRBV6-2 or TRBV6-3 and J is TRBJ1-1; a possible D gene is TRBD1 (6 bases). The V gene lost 0 bases and the J gene lost 7 bases, with 15 bases spanning the gap. The CDR3 sequence is 15 residues long. Germline assignment: CDR1 MNHEY and CDR2 SVGEGT.